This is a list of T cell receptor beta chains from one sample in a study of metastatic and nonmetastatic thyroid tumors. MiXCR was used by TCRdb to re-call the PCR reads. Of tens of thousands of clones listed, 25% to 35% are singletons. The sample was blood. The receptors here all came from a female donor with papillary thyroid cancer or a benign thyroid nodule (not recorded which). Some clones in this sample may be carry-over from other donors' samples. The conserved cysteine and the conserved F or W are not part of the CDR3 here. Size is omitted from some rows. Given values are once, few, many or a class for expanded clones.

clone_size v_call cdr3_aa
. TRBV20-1 SATGTSDYEQY
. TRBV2 ATKAMTGTNYEQY
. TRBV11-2 ASSLGLAGGFTGELF
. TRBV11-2 ASSLDRGGDYNEQF
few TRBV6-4 ASSNEGGQYGYT
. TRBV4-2 ASSQDLAGGADTQY
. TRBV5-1 ASSFLGGYNSPLH
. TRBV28 ASSALGQGFTGELF
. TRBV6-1 ASSGTANTGELF
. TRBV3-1 ASSPGGTAYNEQF
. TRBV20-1 SARGVGDTEAF
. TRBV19 ASSMAGIYGYT
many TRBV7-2 ASKDYLGDEQY
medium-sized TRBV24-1 ATSVRGYSGANVLT
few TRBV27 ASSSFVYTEAF
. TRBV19 ASSTDRGLVDYGYT
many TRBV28 ASSTRDSEYEQY
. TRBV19 ASTRAENTEAF
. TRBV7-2 ASSSLAASYEQY
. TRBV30 AWRRGLAFEQY
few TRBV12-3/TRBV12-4 ASSPPAGWYEQY
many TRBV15 ATSRVSEYGELF
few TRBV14 ASSQDPGGVYGYT
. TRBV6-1 ASRLAGAGGELF
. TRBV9 ASSVTSGTGELF
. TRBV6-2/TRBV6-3 ASSSGTTSSGNTIY
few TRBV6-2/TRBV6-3 ASTGGGSAGDTQY
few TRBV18 ASSPGVYEQY
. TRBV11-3 ASSQGLSDTQY
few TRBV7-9 ASSLAVGTLH
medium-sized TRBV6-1 ASRGGFNEQF
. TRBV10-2 ASSERGLSYEQY
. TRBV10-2 ASSESEAGGYT
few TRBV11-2 ASSLDPSYEQY
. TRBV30 AWSRWTGTYEQY
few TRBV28 ASSSSDGAYNEQF
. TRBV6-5 ATSQGEETQY
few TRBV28 ASSPAGDSSYEQY
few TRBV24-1 ATSDFPNTDTQY
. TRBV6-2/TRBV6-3 ASSPDNNEQF
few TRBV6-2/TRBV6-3 ASSYSIGGAQTYEQY
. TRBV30 AWGKGTGGGEQY
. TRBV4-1 ASSLVSGFSYNEQF
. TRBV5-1 ASSLGPDRVNGYT
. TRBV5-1 ASSLADIYNSPLH
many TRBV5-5 ASSPWTANYGYT
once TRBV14 ASSHIRGRSYNEQF
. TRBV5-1 ASSSGDSLSPDTQY
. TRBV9 ASSRGLAGGTTGELF
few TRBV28 ASDGRNTEAF
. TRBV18 ASSPEGSDTQY
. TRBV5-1 ASSLSGQQY
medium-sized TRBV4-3 ASSPLGERDEQY
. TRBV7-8 ASSPGLAGAGELF
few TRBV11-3 ASSYGTSREQY